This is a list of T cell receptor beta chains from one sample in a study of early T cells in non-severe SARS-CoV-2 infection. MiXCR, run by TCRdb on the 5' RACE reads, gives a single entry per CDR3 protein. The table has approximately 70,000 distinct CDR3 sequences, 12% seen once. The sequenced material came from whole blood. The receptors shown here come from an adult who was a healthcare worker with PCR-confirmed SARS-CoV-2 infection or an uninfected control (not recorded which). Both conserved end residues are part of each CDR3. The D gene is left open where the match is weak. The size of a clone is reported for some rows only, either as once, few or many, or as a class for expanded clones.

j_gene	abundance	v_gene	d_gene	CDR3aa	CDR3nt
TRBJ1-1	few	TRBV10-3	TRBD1	CAIRSTGRNTEAFF	TGTGCCATCAGATCGACAGGGCGGAACACTGAAGCTTTCTTT
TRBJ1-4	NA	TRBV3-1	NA	CASSRDLNEKLFF	TGTGCCAGCAGCCGGGACCTTAATGAAAAACTGTTTTTT
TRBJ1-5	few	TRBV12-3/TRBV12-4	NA	CASSFGGARNQPQHF	TGTGCCAGCAGTTTTGGGGGGGCTCGCAATCAGCCCCAGCATTTT
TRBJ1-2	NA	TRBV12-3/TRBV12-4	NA	CASSVGWGKGYTF	TGTGCCAGCAGCGTAGGGTGGGGAAAGGGCTACACCTTC
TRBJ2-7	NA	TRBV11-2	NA	CASSLTGHLSYEQYF	TGTGCCAGCAGCTTAACGGGACACCTATCCTACGAGCAGTACTTC
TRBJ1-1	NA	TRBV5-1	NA	CASSLRGAENTEAFF	TGCGCCAGCAGCTTGAGGGGCGCCGAGAACACTGAAGCTTTCTTT
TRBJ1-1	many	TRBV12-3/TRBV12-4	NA	CASSLYEGLGTTEAFF	TGTGCCAGCAGTTTATACGAGGGGCTGGGTACGACTGAAGCTTTCTTT
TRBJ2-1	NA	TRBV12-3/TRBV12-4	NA	CASSLGGGPEQFF	TGTGCCAGCAGTTTAGGGGGGGGGCCCGAGCAGTTCTTC
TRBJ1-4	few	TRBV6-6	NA	CASRTKQEKLFF	TGTGCCAGCAGAACCAAACAGGAAAAACTGTTTTTT
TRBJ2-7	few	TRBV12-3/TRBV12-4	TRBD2	CASSLGLRLAGYEQYF	TGTGCCAGCAGTTTAGGCCTACGACTAGCGGGGTACGAGCAGTACTTC
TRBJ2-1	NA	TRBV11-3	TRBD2	CASSPGREGYNEQFF	TGTGCCAGCAGCCCGGGGCGGGAGGGTTACAATGAGCAGTTCTTC
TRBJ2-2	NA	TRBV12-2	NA	CASRLESTGELFF	TGTGCAAGTCGCTTAGAATCGACCGGGGAGCTGTTTTTT
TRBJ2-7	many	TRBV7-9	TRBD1	CASILVRDRVSYEQYF	TGTGCCAGCATCCTAGTCCGGGACAGAGTCTCCTACGAGCAGTACTTC
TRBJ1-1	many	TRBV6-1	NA	CASREFGYTEAFF	TGTGCCAGCAGGGAGTTCGGGTACACTGAAGCTTTCTTT
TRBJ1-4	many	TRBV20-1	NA	CSARVGHLEKLFF	TGCAGTGCTAGAGTGGGGCACTTAGAAAAACTGTTTTTT
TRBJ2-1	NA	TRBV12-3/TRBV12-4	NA	CASSSLGNSYNEQFF	TGTGCCAGCAGTTCCCTAGGAAACTCCTACAATGAGCAGTTCTTC
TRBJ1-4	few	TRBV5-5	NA	CASSWTAGDGKLFF	TGTGCCAGCAGCTGGACCGCAGGGGACGGAAAACTGTTTTTT
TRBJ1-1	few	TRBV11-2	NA	CASSLDGSGTANPTEAFF	TGTGCCAGCAGCTTAGATGGGTCGGGGACGGCCAACCCCACTGAAGCTTTCTTT
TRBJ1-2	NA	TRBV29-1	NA	CSVAEGSYGYTF	TGCAGCGTTGCAGAGGGCAGCTATGGCTACACCTTC
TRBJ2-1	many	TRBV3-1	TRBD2	CASSLSGGAGFF	TGTGCCAGCAGCCTTAGCGGGGGGGCCGGTTTCTTC
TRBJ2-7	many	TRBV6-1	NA	CASTFTGWTDEQYF	TGTGCCAGCACATTTACAGGGTGGACGGACGAGCAGTACTTC
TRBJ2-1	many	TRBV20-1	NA	CSAEGLSSYNEQFF	TGCAGTGCTGAGGGCTTAAGCTCCTACAATGAGCAGTTCTTC
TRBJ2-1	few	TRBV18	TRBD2	CASSAKALAGVGNEQFF	TGTGCCAGCTCAGCCAAAGCCCTAGCGGGAGTTGGCAATGAGCAGTTCTTC
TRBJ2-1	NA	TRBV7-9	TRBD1	CASSSPDRGGNEQFF	TGTGCCAGCAGCTCGCCGGACAGGGGCGGGAATGAGCAGTTCTTC
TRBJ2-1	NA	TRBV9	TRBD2	CASSPLAGAGYEQFF	TGTGCCAGCAGCCCCCTAGCGGGAGCTGGCTATGAGCAGTTCTTC
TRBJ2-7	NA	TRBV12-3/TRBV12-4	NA	CASSLRIWGEQYF	TGTGCCAGCAGTTTGCGTATCTGGGGCGAGCAGTACTTC
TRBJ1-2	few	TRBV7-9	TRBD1	CASSSTGAGVVYGYTF	TGTGCCAGCAGCTCGACAGGGGCAGGGGTGGTCTATGGCTACACCTTC
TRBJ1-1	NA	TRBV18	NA	CASSPRGGSGKIMNTEAFF	TGTGCCAGCTCACCCCGTGGGGGTTCAGGGAAAATAATGAACACTGAAGCTTTCTTT
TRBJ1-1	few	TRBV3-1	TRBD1	CASSLGTVNTEAFF	TGTGCCAGCAGCCTTGGGACAGTGAACACTGAAGCTTTCTTT
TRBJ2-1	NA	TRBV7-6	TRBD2	CASSLRGLAGSNEQFF	TGTGCCAGCAGCTTACGGGGACTAGCGGGGTCCAATGAGCAGTTCTTC
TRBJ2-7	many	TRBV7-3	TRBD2	CASSRSGRPPYEQYF	TGTGCCAGCAGCCGTAGCGGGAGGCCCCCCTACGAGCAGTACTTC
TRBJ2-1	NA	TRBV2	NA	CASSEVWEQFF	TGTGCCAGCAGTGAGGTCTGGGAGCAGTTCTTC
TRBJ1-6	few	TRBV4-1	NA	CASSQAYQAGSPLHF	TGCGCCAGCAGCCAAGCCTACCAAGCAGGTTCACCCCTCCACTTT
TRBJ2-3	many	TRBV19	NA	CASSIGVGIDTQYF	TGTGCCAGTAGTATCGGGGTGGGAATAGATACGCAGTATTTT
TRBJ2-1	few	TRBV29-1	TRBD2	CSVGTSGSYEQFF	TGCAGCGTCGGGACTAGCGGGAGCTATGAGCAGTTCTTC
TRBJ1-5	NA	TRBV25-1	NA	CASSATSGVSNQPQHF	TGTGCCAGCAGTGCTACCTCAGGGGTAAGCAATCAGCCCCAGCATTTT
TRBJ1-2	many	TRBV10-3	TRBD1	CAMGQGANYGYTF	TGTGCCATGGGACAGGGGGCGAACTATGGCTACACCTTC
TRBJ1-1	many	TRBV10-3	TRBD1	CAIKGQGGTEAFF	TGTGCCATAAAGGGACAGGGTGGCACTGAAGCTTTCTTT
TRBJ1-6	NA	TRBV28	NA	CASSLSGSSSPLHF	TGTGCCAGCAGTTTATCCGGCAGTAGTTCACCCCTCCACTTT
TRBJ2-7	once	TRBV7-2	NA	CASSPPNAGEQYF	TGTGCCAGCAGCCCTCCCAACGCGGGCGAGCAGTACTTC
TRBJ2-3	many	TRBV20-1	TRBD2	CSARGLAGGQSTDTQYF	TGCAGTGCTAGAGGTCTAGCGGGGGGTCAATCCACAGATACGCAGTATTTT
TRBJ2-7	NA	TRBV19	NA	CASSIVRAASYEQYF	TGTGCCAGTAGTATTGTGAGGGCAGCCTCCTACGAGCAGTACTTC
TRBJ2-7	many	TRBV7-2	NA	CASSFHGRGREQYF	TGTGCCAGCAGCTTCCATGGGCGGGGACGCGAGCAGTACTTC
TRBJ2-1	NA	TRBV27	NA	CASRKGGLNNEQFF	TGTGCCAGCAGAAAAGGGGGGCTCAACAATGAGCAGTTCTTC
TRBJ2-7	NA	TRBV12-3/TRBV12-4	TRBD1	CASSLGAQGAYEQYF	TGTGCCAGCAGTTTAGGGGCACAGGGGGCCTACGAGCAGTACTTC
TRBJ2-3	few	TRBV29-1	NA	CSAEKADTQYF	TGCAGCGCCGAAAAGGCAGATACGCAGTATTTT